These 23 T cell receptor beta chains share one sample of origin, sequenced in a study of blood T cell repertoires in COVID-19. This table comes from immunoSEQ multiplex PCR, and its TCRdb copy is limited to in-frame clones, with some not included. The data hold about 180,000 clones, with approximately 85% observed a single time. Sequenced material: peripheral blood. The source is a human donor with active or convalescent COVID-19. The donor label of this sample is uncertain.

This clone occurred a few times. The J gene is TRBJ1-2, the V gene TRBV19, with D possibly TRBD1 on 6 matching bases. V was clipped by 2 bases and J by 3 bases, with 13 bases between them. This CDR3 region has 15 residues. Germline-derived CDR1 and CDR2 are LNHDA and SQIVND (reference sequence). CDR3 sequence reads: CASSITQGPHYGYTF. CDR3 sequence (DNA): TGTGCCAGTAGTATAACACAGGGCCCCCACTATGGCTACACCTTC.

The chain is built from TRBV7-9 and TRBJ2-5; TRBD2 might be the D (6 bases). Germline-derived CDR1 and CDR2 are SEHNR and FQNEAQ (reference sequence). Between the trimmed V and J ends, which lost 1 base and 2 bases, there was a span of 8 bases. This CDR3 has 14 amino acids. CDR3 protein: CASSLDGGQETQYF. The CDR3 DNA follows: TGTGCCAGCAGCTTAGACGGAGGGCAAGAGACCCAGTACTTC.

In DNA form, the CDR3 reads TGTGCCTGGAATCAGGACAGCTCTGGAAACACCATATATTTT. Protein sequence: CAWNQDSSGNTIYF. The chain uses TRBV30 and TRBJ1-3, with D tentatively TRBD1 (6 bases). Germline CDR1 and CDR2: GTSNPN and SVGIG (reference sequence). The V gene lost 4 bases and the J gene lost 0 bases, with 10 bases spanning the gap. The CDR3 runs to 14 residues.

This chain links TRBV6-1 with TRBJ2-2; 10 bases map to TRBD2. CDR1 is MNHNS, CDR2 SASEGT, per germline. The CDR3 spans 17 residues. V lost 3 bases, J lost 6 bases, and 10 bases stayed unmatched. The CDR3, as DNA: TGTGCCAGCAGTGACCCGGTAGGGCTAGCGGGAGCCGGGGAGCTGTTTTTT. Its translation: CASSDPVGLAGAGELFF.

This sequence joins TRBV9 and TRBJ2-3; TRBD2 aligns across 8 bases. V trimming: 0 bases; J trimming: 1 base; junction bases outside the gene matches: 4. The CDR3 runs to 16 residues. Germline-derived CDR1 and CDR2 are SGDLS and YYNGEE. In DNA, the CDR3 is TGTGCCAGCAGCGTAGCTAGCGGGCTACGCACAGATACGCAGTATTTT. Translation gives CASSVASGLRTDTQYF.

V gene TRBV27 combines with J gene TRBJ2-5; maybe TRBD2 (5 bases). V was shortened by 7 bases and J by 1 base, with 10 bases between the two germline ends. The CDR3 runs 13 residues. Germline lookup yields CDR1 MNHEY and CDR2 SMNVEV (reference sequence). The DNA for the CDR3 is TGTGCCAGCATTGGAGGATTCCAAGAGACCCAGTACTTC. Translated: CASIGGFQETQYF.

The rearrangement uses TRBV19 and TRBJ1-4; D may be TRBD1 (6 bases). CDR3 size: 14 residues. Germline V gives CDR1 LNHDA, CDR2 SQIVND (reference sequence). Deletions cut 2 bases from V and 3 bases from J, with 7 bases between. CDR3 DNA sequence: TGTGCCAGTAGTATAACAGGGCCTAATGAAAAACTGTTTTTT. Translation: CASSITGPNEKLFF.

This clone was observed a single time. The chain is built from TRBV20-1 and TRBJ2-1; TRBD1 aligns across 8 bases. The V segment lost 3 bases and the J segment 7 bases; nucleotides outside the gene matches: 8. This CDR3 has 14 amino acids. Per germline, CDR1 DFQATT and CDR2 SNEGSKA (reference sequence). CDR3 residues: CSASWQGARNEQFF. The CDR3 nucleotides are TGCAGTGCTAGTTGGCAGGGGGCTCGGAATGAGCAGTTCTTC.

Note on this clone: The sample has other DNA sequences that encode this CDR3 too. This sequence joins TRBV6-5 and TRBJ1-3; maybe TRBD1 (5 bases). The V gene lost 0 bases and the J gene lost 1 base, with 7 bases spanning the gap. The CDR3 has 15 residues. Germline assignment: CDR1 MNHEY and CDR2 SVGAGI. The CDR3 loop reads CASSYSGGSGNTIYF. For the CDR3, the DNA is TGTGCCAGCAGTTACTCGGGGGGGTCTGGAAACACCATATATTTT.

The genes are TRBV5-1 and TRBJ1-4, with D hard to call. In germline, CDR1 is SGHRS, CDR2 YFSETQ. There are 15 residues in the CDR3. Trimming removed 7 bases from V and 3 bases from J, with 16 bases in between. The CDR3 region is CASQPGGVANEKLFF. CDR3 DNA: TGCGCCAGCCAGCCCGGCGGGGTAGCTAATGAAAAACTGTTTTTT.

This clone was observed a few times. The V and J genes are TRBV2 and TRBJ1-3; D gene ambiguous. Germline CDR1 is SNHLY and CDR2 is FYNNEI. Trimming removed 8 bases from V and 4 bases from J, with 3 bases in between. The CDR3 covers 10 residues. The CDR3 sequence: CASAGNTIYF. As DNA, the CDR3 is TGTGCCAGCGCGGGAAACACCATATATTTT. The whole variable domain, filled in from reference TRBV2 and TRBJ1-3, reads EPEVTQTPSHQVTQMGQEVILRCVPISNHLYFYWYRQILGQKVEFLVSFYNNEISEKSEIFDDQFSVERPDGSNFTLKIRSTKLEDSAMYFCASAGNTIYFGEGSWLTVV.

CDR3: CASSLPTGGGYSGNTIYF. The CDR3 DNA reads as TGCGCCAGCAGCCTTCCGACGGGGGGAGGATACTCTGGAAACACCATATATTTT. The chain is built from TRBV4-1 and TRBJ1-3, with a weak D call TRBD1 (5 bases). With 4 bases removed from V and 0 bases from J, the gap between germline ends came to 19 bases. The CDR3 is made up of 18 amino acids. Germline-derived CDR1 and CDR2 are MGHRA and YSYEKL.

This clone has a handful of counts. This chain joins TRBV9 and TRBJ2-1; 8 bases are shared with TRBD2. Germline V gene lookup returns CDR1 SGDLS and CDR2 YYNGEE. The ends lost 9 bases at V and 8 bases at J; junction bases unmatched: 16. CDR3 length equals 15 residues. The CDR3 loop reads CATNPRGGRGDEQFF. In DNA, the CDR3 is TGTGCCACAAACCCCCGGGGGGGCAGGGGAGATGAGCAGTTCTTC.

This chain connects TRBV2 to TRBJ2-2; 8 nucleotides match TRBD2. CDR1 is SNHLY and CDR2 is FYNNEI in the germline V gene. The CDR3 runs to 14 residues. The junction had 5 bases not matched to a gene; V was cut back by 8 bases and J by 3 bases. Written as DNA, the CDR3 is TGTGCCAGCCGGCCGGGAGGGTACACCGGGGAGCTGTTTTTT. Its translation: CASRPGGYTGELFF.

The chain uses TRBV5-6 and TRBJ2-2; D possibly corresponds to TRBD1 (6 bases). Germline V CDR1 and CDR2: SGHDT, YYEEEE. This CDR3 has 17 residues. The germline V and J ends were trimmed by 0 bases and 2 bases, with 14 bases remaining between them. CDR3 loop: CASSLASQGINTGELFF. CDR3 nucleotide sequence: TGTGCCAGCAGCTTGGCCAGTCAGGGGATTAACACCGGGGAGCTGTTTTTT.

The chain carries TRBV5-1 and TRBJ2-7; 10 bases align to TRBD2. Per the germline V gene, CDR1 is SGHRS and CDR2 is YFSETQ. The trim removed 3 bases at V and 3 bases at J, leaving 3 bases unmatched. The CDR3 is 14 amino acids. The CDR3 DNA reads as TGCGCCAGCAGCTCAAGCGGGAGGGTCTACGAGCAGTACTTC. Protein product: CASSSSGRVYEQYF.

The V gene is TRBV18, the J gene TRBJ2-7, with 7 bases identical to TRBD2. V was clipped by 1 base and J by 1 base; unmatched bases: 4. This CDR3 is 15 amino acids long. Germline V gene data show CDR1 as KGHSH and CDR2 as LQKENI. CDR3 in amino acids: CASSPRREISYEQYF. Written as DNA, the CDR3 is TGTGCCAGCTCACCACGGCGGGAGATATCCTACGAGCAGTACTTC.

The chain couples TRBV6-6 to TRBJ1-4; the D is unclear. In germline, CDR1 is MNHNY, CDR2 SVGAGI (reference sequence). The CDR3 is 16 amino acids. The V and J ends lost 0 bases and 8 bases respectively, with 16 bases between them. CDR3 residues: CASSYSGSPVPEKLFF. CDR3 DNA sequence: TGTGCCAGCAGTTACTCGGGCAGCCCGGTCCCGGAAAAACTGTTTTTT.

This clone turned up a few times. The V gene is TRBV12-3 or TRBV12-4, the J gene TRBJ2-7; tentative D call: TRBD1 (5 bases). The CDR3 length is 13 residues. Trimming left V 6 bases short and J 5 bases short, with 14 bases between. The CDR3 nucleotides read TGTGCCAGCAGCCCCTCGGGCAGGGACGAGCAGTACTTC. Its translation: CASSPSGRDEQYF.

The chain links TRBV28 to TRBJ1-2; the match to TRBD1 covers 9 bases. V lost 5 bases and J lost 8; bases outside the gene matches: 9. Germline CDR1 MDHEN, CDR2 SYDVKM. There are 14 residues in the CDR3. Here the CDR3 reads CASSTGNRGLGYTF. CDR3 nucleotide sequence: TGTGCCAGCAGTACCGGGAACAGGGGGCTGGGCTACACCTTC.

The chain uses TRBV6-6 and TRBJ1-6; a weak D match, TRBD1 (5 bases). CDR1 is MNHNY, CDR2 SVGAGI, per germline (reference sequence). The CDR3 has 13 residues. V was pared by 2 bases and J by 9 bases, with 8 bases between. This CDR3 is CASSYTGGSPLHF. CDR3 in DNA: TGTGCCAGCAGTTACACCGGGGGTTCACCCCTCCACTTT.

V gene TRBV6-5 combines with J gene TRBJ2-7, with D maybe TRBD2 (6 bases). The CDR3 covers 13 residues. CDR1 MNHEY and CDR2 SVGAGI come from the germline V gene. Trimming left V 8 bases short and J 0 bases short, with 11 bases between. The CDR3 nucleotides read TGTGCCAGCCATAGCGGTAGCTCCTACGAGCAGTACTTC. Translated, it gives CASHSGSSYEQYF.

The chain links TRBV27 to TRBJ2-2; TRBD2 is a possible D gene (6 bases). The CDR3 is 14 residues long. V was cut by 5 bases and J by 1 base, with 8 bases left in between. The V gene's germline CDR1 is MNHEY and CDR2 SMNVEV (reference sequence). Written as DNA, the CDR3 is TGTGCCAGCAGTACGGGACTGAACACCGGGGAGCTGTTTTTT. This sequence encodes CASSTGLNTGELFF.